This T cell receptor (beta chain) came from a study of tumor and adjacent non-tumor tissue in lung cancer (dated by TCRdb to the late 2010s). Regarding the complete study: Of the cohort, roughly 12 patients had adenocarcinoma, 2 had squamous cell carcinoma and 1 had small cell lung cancer. TCRbeta CDR3 sequencing was performed on fewer than 35 paired specimens, with one tumor sample and one normal lung sample collected per patient. Bulk TCRbeta repertoires were compared between lung tumor tissue and matched distant non-tumor lung tissue obtained from approximately 15 lung cancer patients. The approximately 15 enrolled patients, of whom 10 were men and 5 were women, were aged roughly 30 to 80 years and were diagnosed with TNM stage I to III disease. A total of some 130,000,000 productive TCRbeta reads were generated by sequencing, corresponding to an average of about 4.17 million reads per sample.

General conclusions and limits of the study: Significantly higher TCR diversity was found in younger patients, and higher tumor TCR diversity was associated with shorter overall and disease-free survival. Peripheral blood was not sequenced, so blood TCRbeta repertoires in these lung cancer patients were not examined. Significantly higher TCR diversity (inverse Simpson) was observed in tumor tissue than in normal lung tissue (roughly 390 vs 170, P = 0.0075, Mann-Whitney U test). Neither the sequencing platform nor unique molecular identifiers are named or mentioned anywhere in the methods. The top 100 clones made up a significantly larger cumulative share of the repertoire in normal lung than in tumor tissue. With only approximately 16 patients in the cohort, the authors noted that larger samples and more detailed clinical data are needed.

V ends up 6 bases short and J 3 bases short, with an unmatched junction base count of 8. There are 15 amino acids in the CDR3, from cysteine to phenylalanine inclusive. This entry keeps only the CDR3 DNA: 45 bases, framed from base 1. From a lookup of the germline V gene, CDR1 and CDR2 are SGHRS and YFSETQ. RNA was isolated from bulk, unsorted tissue, and RNA quality was assessed with a NanoDrop ND-1000 and an Agilent 2100. The donors were newly diagnosed lung cancer patients admitted for thoracic surgery in China from August to November 2014 who had not received prior chemotherapy. The study excluded patients who had received radiotherapy or chemotherapy before or who had another cancer at the same time. Surgical tissue pieces of about 1-2.3 cm3 were preserved in RNAlater solution and were kept at -80 degrees C until use. Receptors were amplified or captured by multiplex PCR. The instrument was an Illumina HiSeq 2500. TCRbeta libraries were constructed through three rounds of nested PCR with primers (Table S4) according to protocols adapted from ARM-PCR. PCR products of 200-500 bp were gel-excised and purified with the QIAquick gel extraction kit before sequencing. The authors' pipeline ran thus. Trimmomatic was used to clean the reads, FLASH merged the cleaned reads into complete CDR3 sequences, and MiTCR assigned the sequences to V(D)J germline segments. VDJtools was used to compute clonal diversity as the inverse Simpson's index. A read counted as productive if the sequence was in-frame and lacked a premature stop codon. TCRdb's own reprocessing of the public reads used fastp at Q25 and MiXCR and kept productive beta chains. Rows are combined by CDR3 protein, so each entry shows the most common genes and DNA. The V and J calls and clone size come from TCRdb's table, not from the authors' own analysis. Counted in this sample were about 93,000 distinct CDR3 sequences; less than 80% of them appeared once. The top ten clones comprise about 16% of the sample.

About this clonotype itself: Its antigen is not yet known. A read error may explain this, as a much larger clone is one base away.

The chain is encoded by TRBV5-1 joined to TRBJ2-1; 8 central nucleotides agree with TRBD1. The receptor was derived from a man aged 55 to 70 with non-small cell lung cancer. Material for sequencing was lung tumor tissue. The CDR3 has the sequence CASNPGTGIYNEQFF. The sequence in DNA is TGCGCCAGCAACCCCGGGACAGGCATCTACAATGAGCAGTTCTTC. Joined to the reference TRBV5-1 and TRBJ2-1 proteins, this CDR3 gives the full variable domain: KAGVTQTPRYLIKTRGQQVTLSCSPISGHRSVSWYQQTPGQGLQFLFEYFSETQRNKGNFPGRFSGRQFSNSRSEMNVSTLELGDSALYLCASNPGTGIYNEQFFGPGTRLTVL.